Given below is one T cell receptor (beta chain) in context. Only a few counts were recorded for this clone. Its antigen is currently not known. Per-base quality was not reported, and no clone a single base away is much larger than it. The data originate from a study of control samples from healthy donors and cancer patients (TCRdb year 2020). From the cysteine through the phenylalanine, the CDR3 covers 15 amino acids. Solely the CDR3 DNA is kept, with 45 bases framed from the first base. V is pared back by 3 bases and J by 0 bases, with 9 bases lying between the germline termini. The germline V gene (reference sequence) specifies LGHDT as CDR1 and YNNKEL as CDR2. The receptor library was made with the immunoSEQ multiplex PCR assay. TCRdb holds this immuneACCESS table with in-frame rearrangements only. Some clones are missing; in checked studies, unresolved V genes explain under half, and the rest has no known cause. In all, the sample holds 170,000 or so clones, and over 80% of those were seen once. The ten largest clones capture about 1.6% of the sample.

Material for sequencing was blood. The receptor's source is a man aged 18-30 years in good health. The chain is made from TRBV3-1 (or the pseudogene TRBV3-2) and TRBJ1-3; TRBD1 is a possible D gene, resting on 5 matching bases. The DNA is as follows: TGTGCCAGCAGCCAGGGGACTGTCTCTGGAAACACCATATATTTT. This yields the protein CASSQGTVSGNTIYF.